The clone carrying this T cell receptor (beta chain) was seen many times. Antigen specificity is unknown. The data belong to a study of T cells in Graves' hyperthyroidism and ophthalmopathy. Regions amplified from RNA transcripts were the TCR beta CDR3 regions. The primer set for the first-round RT-PCR of the TCR CDR3 was HTBI. MiXCR was run by TCRdb on the multiplex PCR reads, yielding one entry per CDR3 protein. The table lists hundreds of thousands of distinct CDR3 sequences, roughly 25% of them singletons. In germline, CDR1 is LGHNA, CDR2 YNFKEQ. The CDR3 has 15 amino acids. V dropped 1 base and J dropped 6 bases, with 16 bases sitting between them. Study conclusions and caveats: Most thyroid clonotypes expanded above 0.001 appeared in blood too.

The chain links TRBV4-2 to TRBJ2-7; D is undetermined. The receptor was derived from a woman aged 25-40 years with Graves' ophthalmopathy. Sequenced: blood. The CDR3 spells CASSQVIGGQAEQYF. In DNA form, the CDR3 reads TGTGCCAGCAGCCAAGTAATAGGTGGGCAGGCCGAGCAGTACTTC.